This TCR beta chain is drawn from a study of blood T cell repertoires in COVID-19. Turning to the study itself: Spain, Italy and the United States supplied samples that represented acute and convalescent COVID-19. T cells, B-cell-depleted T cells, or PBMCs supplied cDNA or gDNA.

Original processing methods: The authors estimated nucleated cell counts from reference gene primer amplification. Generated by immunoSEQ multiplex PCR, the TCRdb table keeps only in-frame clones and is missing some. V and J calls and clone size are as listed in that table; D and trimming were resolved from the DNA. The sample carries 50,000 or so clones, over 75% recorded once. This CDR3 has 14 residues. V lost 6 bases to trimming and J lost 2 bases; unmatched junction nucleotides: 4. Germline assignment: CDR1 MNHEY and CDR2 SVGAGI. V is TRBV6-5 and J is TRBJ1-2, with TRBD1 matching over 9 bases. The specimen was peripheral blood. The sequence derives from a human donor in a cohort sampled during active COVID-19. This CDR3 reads CASRDTGGNYGYTF. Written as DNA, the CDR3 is TGTGCCAGCAGGGACACAGGGGGCAACTATGGCTACACCTTC.